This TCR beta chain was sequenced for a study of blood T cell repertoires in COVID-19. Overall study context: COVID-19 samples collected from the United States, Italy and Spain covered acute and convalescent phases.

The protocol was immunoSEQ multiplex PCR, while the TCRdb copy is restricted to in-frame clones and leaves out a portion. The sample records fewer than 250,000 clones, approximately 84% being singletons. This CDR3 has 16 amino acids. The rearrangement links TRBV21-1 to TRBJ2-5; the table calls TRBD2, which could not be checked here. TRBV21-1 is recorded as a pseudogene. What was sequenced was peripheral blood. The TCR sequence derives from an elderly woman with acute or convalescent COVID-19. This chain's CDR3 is CASSKPGPGGRETQYF. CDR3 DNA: TGTGCCAGCAGCAAGCCCGGCCCCGGGGGAAGGGAGACCCAGTACTTC.